This passage covers 24 T cell receptor beta chains from one sample sequenced in a study of identical twins. In TCRdb, the 5' RACE reads were re-called with MiXCR into one record per CDR3 protein. The repertoire consists of a few hundred thousand distinct CDR3 sequences, with about 24% occurring once and the leading ten covering around 3%. The same data also went into a second study, on T cells expressing NK-cell markers.

The source material was CD4+ T cells sorted from blood. Every receptor here comes from a woman aged 18-29 years in good health.

This clonotype was detected many times. The chain links TRBV7-2 to TRBJ1-2, with unresolved D. The CDR3 runs 12 residues. V was trimmed by 6 bases and J by 8 bases, leaving 13 bases between them. Germline CDR1 and CDR2: SGHTA and FQGNSA. CDR3 in amino acids: CASSGSSLGYTF. CDR3 sequence (DNA): TGTGCCAGCAGTGGTTCCTCCTTGGGCTACACCTTC.

There are many counts of this clonotype. The chain couples TRBV20-1 to TRBJ1-2; no definite D call. Trimming took 0 bases from V and 7 from J, leaving 3 bases between them. The CDR3 loop spans 10 amino acids. Per the germline V gene, CDR1 is DFQATT and CDR2 is SNEGSKA (reference sequence). This chain's CDR3 is CSARDRGYTF. The CDR3 DNA reads TGCAGTGCTAGAGATCGTGGCTACACCTTC.

This clonotype occurred a few times. The chain combines TRBV12-3 or TRBV12-4 with TRBJ2-7; 9 bases agree with TRBD1. J was trimmed by 2 bases and V by 3 bases; bases with no gene match: 5. This CDR3 contains 15 residues. This CDR3 is CASSLQGQGPYEQYF. Here the CDR3 DNA reads TGTGCCAGCAGTTTGCAGGGACAGGGACCCTACGAGCAGTACTTC.

The V and J genes are TRBV7-2 and TRBJ2-5; possible D gene TRBD2, 6 bases. The V end lost 1 base, the J end lost 4 bases, and 10 bases lay between the germline ends. CDR1 is SGHTA, CDR2 FQGNSA, per germline. This CDR3 has 14 amino acids. The DNA for the CDR3 is TGTGCCAGCAGCTTAGAGAGGAGGGGAGAGACCCAGTACTTC. Translation: CASSLERRGETQYF.

The J gene is TRBJ1-2, the V gene TRBV7-3; 8 nucleotides line up with TRBD1. Germline V gives CDR1 SGHTA, CDR2 FQGTGA. This CDR3 is built from 13 residues. Trimming cost V 5 bases and J 7 bases; bases outside gene matches: 6. The CDR3 protein is CASSIGQGRGYTF. The CDR3 coding sequence is TGTGCCAGCAGCATTGGACAGGGACGTGGCTACACCTTC.

The chain couples TRBV4-3 to TRBJ1-3; no clear D. This CDR3 is 16 amino acids long. The V and J ends lost 0 bases and 0 bases respectively, with 9 bases between them. The germline V gene has CDR1 LGHNA and CDR2 YSLEER. CDR3 sequence (DNA): TGCGCCAGCAGCCAAGAAGTGCTCGACTCTGGAAACACCATATATTTT. Its translation is CASSQEVLDSGNTIYF.

The rearrangement joins TRBV7-2 to TRBJ2-1; D possibly corresponds to TRBD2 (6 bases). This CDR3 region has 16 residues. V lost 3 bases and J lost 4, with 16 bases in between. Germline values: CDR1 SGHTA, CDR2 FQGNSA. The CDR3 DNA reads TGTGCCAGCAGCTTCACCGGGACTCTCAGTTACAATGAGCAGTTCTTC. Protein: CASSFTGTLSYNEQFF.

This clonotype has more than one count but fewer than ten. This rearrangement joins TRBV20-1 to TRBJ2-4; perhaps TRBD2 as D (6 bases). CDR3 size: 14 residues. Trimming stripped 3 bases from V and 7 bases from J, with 16 bases between. Germline CDR1 DFQATT, CDR2 SNEGSKA (reference sequence). The CDR3 DNA reads as TGCAGTGCTAGGCTTAGCGGAGGGTGGAACATTCAGTACTTC. Amino acids: CSARLSGGWNIQYF.

Only a few counts were recorded for this clonotype. This chain joins TRBV29-1 and TRBJ2-4, with D unresolved. Germline V lookup: CDR1 SQVTM, CDR2 ANQGSEA. V lost 4 bases to trimming and J lost 0 bases, with 7 bases between them. The CDR3 has 13 amino acids. The CDR3 is CSVGDLAKNIQYF. In DNA form, the CDR3 reads TGCAGCGTTGGCGACTTAGCCAAAAACATTCAGTACTTC.

This clonotype showed up many times. The rearrangement joins TRBV2 to TRBJ1-1; D not certain. CDR1 SNHLY and CDR2 FYNNEI come from the germline V gene. The V end lost 7 bases, the J end lost 5 bases, and 8 bases lay between the germline ends. CDR3 length: 11 residues. CDR3 DNA: TGTGCCAGCATACGGGTGACTGAAGCTTTCTTT. Protein: CASIRVTEAFF.

This chain joins TRBV7-2 and TRBJ2-4, with D possibly matching TRBD2 (7 bases). Trimming cost V 6 bases and J 9 bases, with 21 bases left between them. The CDR3 spans 15 residues. CDR1 and CDR2 (germline): SGHTA, FQGNSA. The CDR3 loop is CASSLRGGTGGIQYF. The CDR3 coding sequence is TGTGCCAGCAGTTTGAGGGGGGGGACGGGCGGCATTCAGTACTTC.

This chain links TRBV6-1 with TRBJ1-1; D call uncertain. Germline V gene lookup returns CDR1 MNHNS and CDR2 SASEGT. The V end lost 7 bases, the J end lost 1 base, and 10 bases lay between the germline ends. This CDR3 has 13 amino acids. The CDR3 nucleotides are TGTGCCAGCATCCGAACGGGGAACACTGAAGCTTTCTTT. Protein sequence: CASIRTGNTEAFF.

The chain joins TRBV6-1 to TRBJ1-6; D may be TRBD1 (5 bases). Germline V gene lookup returns CDR1 MNHNS and CDR2 SASEGT. V lost 6 bases and J lost 5, with 11 bases in between. This CDR3 is built from 14 residues. Here the CDR3 DNA reads TGTGCCAGCAGCCAGACAGAAGATAATTCACCCCTCCACTTT. This codes for CASSQTEDNSPLHF.

This clonotype has a handful of counts. The V and J genes are TRBV5-1 and TRBJ2-3; tentative D call: TRBD1 (5 bases). The germline CDR1 and CDR2 sequences are SGHRS and YFSETQ. The CDR3 is 14 amino acids. The V end lost 5 bases, the J end lost 1 base, and 11 bases lay between the germline ends. CDR3 region: CASRTVFGTDTQYF. CDR3 nucleotide sequence: TGCGCCAGCAGGACAGTCTTCGGCACAGATACGCAGTATTTT.

The CDR3 reads CASSTRETGELFF. The CDR3 DNA sequence: TGTGCCAGCTCGACTAGGGAGACCGGGGAGCTGTTTTTT. This chain uses TRBV18 with TRBJ2-2; possible D gene TRBD2, 6 bases. There are 13 residues in the CDR3. The V gene's germline CDR1 is KGHSH and CDR2 LQKENI. The V end was cut by 6 bases, the J end by 5 bases, with 10 bases between.

This clonotype was seen once. The rearrangement links TRBV6-1 to TRBJ1-1; no definite D call. The CDR3 loop spans 13 amino acids. V was trimmed by 6 bases and J by 1 base, leaving 9 bases between them. Germline CDR1 MNHNS, CDR2 SASEGT. The CDR3 coding sequence is TGTGCCAGCAGACGCGCAGAGAACACTGAAGCTTTCTTT. Protein product: CASRRAENTEAFF.

This chain uses TRBV29-1 with TRBJ1-2, with D possibly TRBD1 on 5 matching bases. The CDR3 sequence is 12 residues long. The V end was cut by 2 bases, the J end by 6 bases, with 10 bases between. Germline V gives CDR1 SQVTM, CDR2 ANQGSEA. CDR3 DNA: TGCAGCGTTGAATACAGGAGAAATGGCTACACCTTC. Translating gives CSVEYRRNGYTF.

The chain joins TRBV3-1 to TRBJ1-6; D is undetermined. The germline CDR1 and CDR2 sequences are LGHDT and YNNKEL (reference sequence). Trimming shortened V by 0 bases and J by 11 bases, and 11 bases separated the two germline ends. The CDR3 length is 14 residues. The CDR3 spells CASSQDWTFAPLHF. The CDR3 nucleotides are TGTGCCAGCAGCCAAGACTGGACCTTTGCACCCCTCCACTTT.

This clonotype was seen a few times. The rearrangement links TRBV12-3 or TRBV12-4 to TRBJ2-3; D is undetermined. This CDR3 contains 14 residues. V lost 4 bases and J lost 5, with 13 bases in between. CDR3 coding DNA: TGTGCCAGCAGTTATAAAGCCCGGAAAGATACGCAGTATTTT. Residues: CASSYKARKDTQYF.

This clonotype was counted a few times. V usage is TRBV3-1 and J usage is TRBJ1-5; no clear D. V was trimmed by 3 bases and J by 7 bases, leaving 10 bases between them. There are 13 residues in the CDR3. Germline V gene lookup returns CDR1 LGHDT and CDR2 YNNKEL (reference sequence). The DNA of the CDR3 is TGTGCCAGCAGCCAGATGGTAGGCCAGCCCCAGCATTTT. It is translated as CASSQMVGQPQHF. The full variable domain, its missing parts supplied by reference TRBV3-1 and TRBJ1-5, is DTAVSQTPKYLVTQMGNDKSIKCEQNLGHDTMYWYKQDSKKFLKIMFSYNNKELIINETVPNRFSPKSPDKAHLNLHINSLELGDSAVYFCASSQMVGQPQHFGDGTRLSIL.

V and J are TRBV12-3 or TRBV12-4 and TRBJ2-1, with TRBD1 matching over 8 bases. CDR3 length: 14 residues. Trimming removed 6 bases from V and 7 bases from J; junction bases left unmatched: 8. The CDR3 coding sequence is TGTGCCAGCAGAGGACAGGGATCCGGGAATGAGCAGTTCTTC. It codes for CASRGQGSGNEQFF.

This clonotype was counted ten times or more. The chain combines TRBV7-2 with TRBJ2-1, with TRBD2 matching over 10 bases. Germline CDR1 is SGHTA and CDR2 is FQGNSA. With 2 bases clipped from V and 7 bases from J, the junction kept 5 bases outside the gene matches. The CDR3 totals 15 residues. This CDR3 is CASSLMVAGGNEQFF. The CDR3 DNA reads TGTGCCAGCAGCTTAATGGTAGCGGGAGGAAATGAGCAGTTCTTC.

V usage is TRBV7-9 and J usage is TRBJ1-1; 7 positions match TRBD1. V gave up 4 bases and J gave up 0 bases; unmatched junction bases: 8. The CDR3 runs to 16 residues. In germline, CDR1 is SEHNR, CDR2 FQNEAQ (reference sequence). CDR3 in amino acids: CASSSGQLLMNTEAFF. The CDR3 DNA reads as TGTGCCAGCAGCTCGGGACAGCTCCTCATGAACACTGAAGCTTTCTTT.

The sample holds a few counts of this clonotype. The chain couples TRBV12-3 or TRBV12-4 to TRBJ2-3; either TRBD1 or TRBD2 may supply D (6 bases each). The CDR3 loop spans 15 amino acids. Deletions cut 7 bases from V and 0 bases from J, with 14 bases between. The CDR3 region has the DNA TGTGCCAGCAATAAGGGGGGAACGAGCACAGATACGCAGTATTTT. Amino acid sequence: CASNKGGTSTDTQYF.